The 16 T cell receptor beta chains presented below share a single source sample, sequenced in a study of OX40 agonist ivuxolimab in advanced cancers. Here immunoSEQ multiplex PCR was the method, and the copy in TCRdb shows in-frame clones only, minus some. Of tens of thousands of clones listed, about four fifths are singletons. Sequences were derived from CD4+ or CD8+ T cells sorted from blood, sampled in a trial of the OX40 agonist ivuxolimab. These receptors all come from an adult with an advanced solid tumor such as melanoma, head and neck, liver or kidney cancer.

J is TRBJ1-6 and V is TRBV7-8, with D possibly matching TRBD1 (5 bases). V lost 5 bases, J lost 9 bases, and 14 bases lay in between. The CDR3 contains 14 residues. Germline CDR1 is SGHVS and CDR2 is FQNEAQ. CDR3 bases: TGTGCCAGCAGCCATGACAGTGCGGGTTCACCCCTCCACTTT. Residues: CASSHDSAGSPLHF.

The gene calls are TRBV19 and TRBJ2-3, with 8 nucleotides matching TRBD1. The CDR3 runs to 17 residues. The V segment lost 5 bases and the J segment 1 base; nucleotides outside the gene matches: 11. Germline V gene lookup returns CDR1 LNHDA and CDR2 SQIVND (reference sequence). The CDR3 is CASSPGRQGTGTDTQYF. The CDR3 coding sequence is TGTGCCAGTAGTCCTGGGAGACAGGGGACGGGCACAGATACGCAGTATTTT.

This clone is medium-sized by share. The rearrangement uses TRBV10-1 and TRBJ1-1; D remains ambiguous. Germline CDR1 is WNHNN and CDR2 is SYGVQD (reference sequence). The CDR3 runs to 13 residues. Trimming took off 3 bases at V and 3 bases at J, with 8 bases between the two ends. CDR3 region: CASSEGEYTEAFF. The CDR3 DNA reads TGCGCCAGCAGTGAAGGAGAATACACTGAAGCTTTCTTT.

The chain has TRBV9 and TRBJ2-7; D might be TRBD1 (6 bases). The V gene lost 2 bases and the J gene lost 0 bases, with 12 bases spanning the gap. CDR3 length: 15 residues. Per the germline V gene, CDR1 is SGDLS and CDR2 is YYNGEE. The CDR3 reads CASSVADSSSYEQYF. The CDR3 DNA is TGTGCCAGCAGCGTCGCGGACAGTAGCTCCTACGAGCAGTACTTC.

The chain links TRBV6-1 to TRBJ1-4, with a weak D call TRBD1 (5 bases). V gave up 4 bases and J gave up 6 bases, with 9 bases separating them. Looked up from germline, CDR1 is MNHNS and CDR2 is SASEGT. The CDR3 extends over 13 amino acids. For the CDR3, the DNA is TGTGCCAGCAGTGGCAGGGAGTATGAAAAACTGTTTTTT. Its translation: CASSGREYEKLFF.

The rearrangement joins TRBV7-2 to TRBJ1-3, with D possibly being TRBD1 (6 bases). Germline CDR1 is SGHTA and CDR2 is FQGNSA. V lost 2 bases, J lost 3 bases, and 11 bases lay in between. This CDR3 is built from 15 residues. CDR3 coding DNA: TGTGCCAGCAGCTTACGGAGGGGGGGTGGAAACACCATATATTTT. Its translation is CASSLRRGGGNTIYF.

This chain joins TRBV5-1 and TRBJ1-1, with TRBD1 matching over 8 bases. CDR3 length: 14 amino acids. The germline V gene encodes CDR1 SGHRS and CDR2 YFSETQ. V lost 5 bases and J lost 1; bases outside the gene matches: 4. The CDR3, as DNA: TGCGCCAGCAGGGCTGGACAGGGGAACACTGAAGCTTTCTTT. It yields the protein CASRAGQGNTEAFF.

V usage is TRBV19 and J usage is TRBJ2-7; 8 bases fit TRBD2. The ends lost 6 bases at V and 2 bases at J; junction bases unmatched: 6. This CDR3 comprises 14 residues. From germline, CDR1 is LNHDA and CDR2 SQIVND (reference sequence). The CDR3 loop is CASRLRGGTYEQYF. CDR3 nucleotides: TGTGCCAGTAGACTCCGCGGGGGGACCTACGAGCAGTACTTC.

The CDR3 protein is CASSWGQGAAAFF. CDR3 nucleotide sequence: TGTGCCAGCAGCTGGGGACAGGGGGCAGCAGCTTTCTTT. V gene TRBV7-3 combines with J gene TRBJ1-1, with 12 bases lining up with TRBD1. Unmatched junction bases numbered 4, after V lost 4 bases and J lost 10 bases. The CDR3 runs 13 residues. Per the germline V gene, CDR1 is SGHTA and CDR2 is FQGTGA.

The V gene is TRBV9, the J gene TRBJ1-1; D unclear. The ends were cut back, 3 bases at V and 0 bases at J, with 18 bases in the middle. The CDR3 contains 17 residues. CDR1 and CDR2 from the germline V gene are SGDLS and YYNGEE. The CDR3 sequence is CASSGVDRYRMNTEAFF. CDR3 DNA: TGTGCCAGCAGCGGGGTGGACCGCTATCGAATGAACACTGAAGCTTTCTTT. Full variable domain (remainder filled in from reference TRBV9 and TRBJ1-1): DSGVTQTPKHLITATGQRVTLRCSPRSGDLSVYWYQQSLDQGLQFLIQYYNGEERAKGNILERFSAQQFPDLHSELNLSSLELGDSALYFCASSGVDRYRMNTEAFFGQGTRLTVV.

This chain joins TRBV5-5 and TRBJ2-5, with 8 bases identical to TRBD1. The CDR3 spans 13 residues. The germline V gene has CDR1 SGHKS and CDR2 YYEKEE (reference sequence). Losses at the gene ends were 4 bases for V and 7 bases for J; bases not matched to a gene: 6. CDR3 sequence reads: CASSPGQGGTQYF. As DNA, the CDR3 is TGTGCCAGCAGCCCCGGACAGGGAGGGACCCAGTACTTC.

The chain links TRBV6-1 to TRBJ2-3; 7 bases line up with TRBD2. The CDR3 runs to 15 residues. Looked up from germline, CDR1 is MNHNS and CDR2 is SASEGT. J gave up 4 bases and V 3 bases, and 7 bases lay outside the gene matches. CDR3 bases: TGTGCCAGCAGTGAGGGGGAGGGCGGTGCAGATACGCAGTATTTT. Translation gives CASSEGEGGADTQYF.

The chain joins TRBV28 to TRBJ2-7; 9 bases are a match to TRBD1. V lost 3 bases and J lost 3; bases outside the gene matches: 6. Germline CDR1 reads MDHEN; CDR2 reads SYDVKM. The CDR3 is 15 amino acids. For the CDR3, the DNA is TGTGCCAGCAGTTTTATCGGACAGGGGATCTACGAGCAGTACTTC. Its protein product is CASSFIGQGIYEQYF.

This chain joins TRBV4-3 and TRBJ1-1; unclear D gene. V shed 2 bases and J shed 2 bases, with 12 bases lying between them. The CDR3 spans 15 residues. Germline loops: CDR1 LGHNA, CDR2 YSLEER. The CDR3 loop reads CASSQRPGINTEAFF. The CDR3 DNA sequence: TGCGCCAGCAGCCAAAGGCCGGGGATCAACACTGAAGCTTTCTTT.

J is TRBJ1-5 and V is TRBV7-9, with D unclear. The CDR3 contains 16 residues. Germline V CDR1 and CDR2: SEHNR, FQNEAQ (reference sequence). With 1 base removed from V and 0 bases from J, the gap between germline ends came to 10 bases. The CDR3 is CASSLVSSASNQPQHF. The CDR3 nucleotides are TGTGCCAGCAGCTTAGTTAGTTCGGCTAGCAATCAGCCCCAGCATTTT.

V and J are TRBV7-8 and TRBJ2-2; no clear D. CDR1 is SGHVS and CDR2 is FQNEAQ in the germline V gene. V was pared by 6 bases and J by 4 bases, with 18 bases between. The CDR3 covers 16 residues. CDR3 in amino acids: CASSRPSDAGTGELFF. The CDR3 DNA is TGTGCCAGCAGTCGACCCTCGGATGCCGGCACCGGGGAGCTGTTTTTT.